This T cell receptor (beta chain) appears in the sequencing data of a study of early T cells in non-severe SARS-CoV-2 infection. Germline-derived CDR1 and CDR2 are MNHEY and SVGAGI. The CDR3 is made up of 12 amino acids. Trimming took 7 bases from V and 7 from J, leaving 8 bases between them. MiXCR was run by TCRdb on the 5' RACE reads, yielding one entry per CDR3 protein. The sample shows around 50,000 distinct CDR3 sequences, about 9.1% of them seen only once. This clonotype occurred a few times. The chain combines TRBV6-5 with TRBJ1-6, with D hard to call. The receptor was isolated from an adult who was a healthcare worker with PCR-confirmed SARS-CoV-2 infection or an uninfected control (not recorded which). Sequencing was carried out using whole blood. CDR3 protein: CASNRPNSPLHF. CDR3 coding DNA: TGTGCCAGCAATAGGCCGAATTCACCCCTCCACTTT.